The entry below gives a single TCR beta chain sequence along with its context. The source of the sample is a study of blood T cell repertoires in COVID-19. Study information: The origin of the acute and convalescent COVID-19 samples was the United States, Italy and Spain. T cells, B-cell-depleted T cells, or PBMCs provided the cDNA or gDNA that served as material.

In the original analysis: Amplifying reference gene primers gave estimates of nucleated cell counts. This table comes from immunoSEQ multiplex PCR, and its TCRdb copy is limited to in-frame clones, with some not included. That table supplies the V and J calls and clone size; D and trimming were determined from the DNA. The table has about 530,000 clones, roughly 89% seen once; the top ten hold roughly 7.3%. A Seattle source enrolled patients during active infection and followed them longitudinally. The V gene's germline CDR1 is SGHAT and CDR2 FQNNGV. Losses at the gene ends were 6 bases for V and 5 bases for J; bases not matched to a gene: 11. The CDR3 has 16 amino acids.

The sample consisted of peripheral blood. This TCR came from a woman in her forties or fifties with COVID-19, enrolled during active disease. The chain employs TRBV11-2 and TRBJ2-4, with 9 nucleotides matching TRBD1. In DNA, the CDR3 is TGTGCCAGCAGAAGGTCCGGGACAGGGTACGAAAACATTCAGTACTTC. Amino acids: CASRRSGTGYENIQYF.